This T cell receptor beta chain stems from a study of blood T cell repertoires in COVID-19 (dated by TCRdb to the early 2020s). Context from the whole study: Collaborator samples came from the United States, Italy and Spain and covered acute and convalescent phases of COVID-19. The material from the prospective study consisted of cDNA or gDNA derived from T cells, B-cell-depleted T cells, or PBMCs. Subjects who had been exposed to COVID-19, were actively infected with it, or had recovered from it provided the deeply sampled blood TCRbeta repertoires that made up the dataset. A freely available public database, intended as a resource for researchers studying the immune response to SARS-CoV-2, is where the repertoires were released. Samples came from the ongoing ImmuneRACE study (first 160 participants) plus 1,254 subjects from 6 global collaborators. Sample metadata almost always included a de-identified subject ID, COVID-19 status, age in years and sex. Where available, HLA class I and class II types were taken from metadata supplied by the sample provider and were not determined by assay-based typing. Results the study describes overall, beyond this receptor: How much clinical and demographic metadata was included differed by source and by participant, and the metadata was provided uncurated.

Collaborating institutions collected whole blood in K2EDTA tubes following their own protocols. For TCRbeta analysis, collaborator samples were shipped as frozen whole blood, as isolated PBMCs, or as DNA extracted from either sample type. Per the germline V gene (reference sequence), LGHDT is the CDR1 and YNNKEL is the CDR2. V is cut back by 4 bases and J by 6 bases, with 4 bases in the junction unmatched. From cysteine to phenylalanine, the CDR3 is 14 amino acids long. Only CDR3 DNA is held: 42 bases, read in frame from base 1. The immunoSEQ Assay, a bias-controlled multiplex PCR, was used to amplify TCRbeta CDR3 regions from genomic DNA. The authors processed their data as follows. Nucleated cell counts per sample were estimated from amplification of reference gene primers within the assay. Sequence reads were collapsed and filtered to measure the absolute abundance of every unique TCRbeta CDR3 rearrangement. For each sample, productive Simpson clonality was calculated as the square root of Simpson's diversity index over productive rearrangements. TCRdb took this table from immuneACCESS and kept in-frame rearrangements with V and J called. Such tables lack part of the clones; where checked against another copy, unresolved V genes explain under half of the gap, and the rest is unexplained. The V and J calls and clone size are taken from that table; D and trimming were inferred from the DNA. The sample table records about 60,000 clones; 90% of these occur just once. The top ten hold approximately 13% of the sample.

This clone was observed a handful of times. Its antigen specificity is not known. No base-level quality is on record; no much larger clone is a single base apart. The V gene is TRBV3-1 (or the pseudogene TRBV3-2) and the J gene is TRBJ2-2, and 8 bases in between align with TRBD2. The material sequenced was peripheral blood. The sequence was collected from a man aged 55-75 years with active COVID-19. Here is the DNA: TGTGCCAGCAGCCTCGGGCGGGGGGCCGGGGAGCTGTTTTTT. This translates into CASSLGRGAGELFF.